The T cell receptor beta chain under discussion was sequenced for a study of T cells after yellow fever vaccination (dated by TCRdb to between 2018 and 2021). Study-wide context: The SMART-Seq v4 Ultra Low Input RNA kit was used to prepare libraries from fractions with low cell numbers. To follow T-cell clones before and after primary and booster YFV17D yellow fever vaccination, bulk TCR alpha and beta repertoires were sequenced over time. The cohort comprised two healthy male donors, one aged 18 to 30 and one aged 30 to 39 years. Blood samples were taken at several timepoints before and after primary and secondary immunization, and bulk PBMC replicates and cell subsets were isolated. Points the paper makes about the study in general: Because only two donors were included in the study, the extent to which the findings can be generalized is limited. Computational filtering was needed because FACS-sorted repertoires could contain abundant contaminating clonotypes from the bulk population. Most clones expanded after primary vaccination were re-detected after the booster (almost 97% of CD4 and around 88% of CD8), suggesting broad memory maintenance. Compared with the primary T-cell response, the secondary T-cell response was weaker but faster, peaking on day 5 rather than day 15. A small fraction of clonotypes showed up in both the CD4 and CD8 compartments, probably as a result of convergent recombination.

TCR cDNA was synthesized by 5'RACE template switching, which introduced a universal primer site and unique molecular identifiers. Priming of cDNA synthesis was performed from both the TCR alpha and TCR beta constant segments. Libraries were amplified in two PCR steps, with sample barcodes and sequencing adapters added in the second step. Sequencing of libraries was done on Illumina HiSeq 2500 (2x100 bp) or NovaSeq (2x150 bp). The original pipeline was this. Reads were demultiplexed and collapsed into UMI consensus sequences with MIGEC, and V(D)J alignment was performed with MiXCR. Using edgeR on replicate PBMC samples, clonotypes were called vaccine-responding if FDR was below 0.01 and the log2 fold change was above 5 up to day 15. CD4 or CD8 identity was assigned to each bulk clonotype according to whether the clonotype was present at higher abundance in the sequenced CD4 repertoire or the sequenced CD8 repertoire. Through fastp at Q25 and MiXCR, TCRdb rebuilt clones from the public reads, retaining in-frame beta chains. Every entry covers one CDR3 protein and lists the most common genes and DNA from its rows. The V and J calls shown here were made by TCRdb, not taken from the authors' results. The sample profile shows some 600,000 distinct CDR3 sequences; about 15% of them were found once. The ten largest clones take up 17% of the sample.

The intended sense of this specimen's treatment or condition label: live attenuated yellow fever vaccine strain. At each blood-draw timepoint, two biological replicates of bulk PBMCs were obtained. A standard Ficoll-Paque protocol was used to isolate PBMCs from peripheral blood. TriZol was used to extract RNA from bulk PBMCs, from CD4 and CD8 fractions, and from dextramer-positive and dextramer-negative fractions. V drops 2 bases and J drops 10 bases, leaving 17 bases in between. The germline V gene provides CDR1 SNHLY and CDR2 FYNNEI. The CDR3 sequence holds 14 residues, the cysteine and phenylalanine included. CDR3 DNA is the only sequence kept; it has 42 bases, read in frame from the first base. This clonotype showed up just a few times. Its antigen remains undetermined. No base-level quality is on record; no much larger clone is a single base apart.

This clonotype was obtained from a man younger than 35 who received the YFV17D yellow fever vaccine. The rearrangement combines TRBV2 with TRBJ1-1, with no confidently assigned D gene. The sample consisted of PBMCs, taken around 5 days after the first yellow fever vaccination. The sequenced DNA: TGTGCCAGCAGTGAATCCATCCCGACCGGGCCAGCTTTCTTT. The translation is CASSESIPTGPAFF.